This TCR beta chain came from a study of cytomegalovirus exposure and HLA in healthy donors. V lost 7 bases to trimming and J lost 4 bases, with 11 bases between them. CDR3 length equals 13 residues. In germline, CDR1 is LNHDA, CDR2 SQIVND (reference sequence). Study outcomes and limitations: The authors later found most CMV-associated TCR beta chains appeared HLA-restricted. In an earlier analysis, most TCR beta V segments were productive about 87% or about 30% of the time. Highly shared sequence variants in one cluster were likely a sequencing artifact. When analyzed later, a missense DCLRE1C variant was found to be linked to TCR beta V- and J-gene trimming.

PCR employed 60 Vbeta and 13 Jbeta primers. Method: immunoSEQ multiplex PCR; TCRdb's copy keeps in-frame clones and lacks some. The sample carries hundreds of thousands of clones, approximately 80% recorded once. In its sample, this clone was seen a few times. Antigen unknown. The rearrangement uses TRBV19 and TRBJ1-3, with no clear D. Specimen: PBMCs. The TCR originated in a male donor in good health and CMV-seronegative. CDR3 protein: CASTSGRGNTIYF. The CDR3, as DNA: TGTGCCAGTACCTCGGGTCGAGGAAACACCATATATTTT. Based on the CDR3 plus reference TRBV19 and TRBJ1-3, the full variable domain is DGGITQSPKYLFRKEGQNVTLSCEQNLNHDAMYWYRQDPGQGLRLIYYSQIVNDFQKGDIAEGYSVSREKKESFPLTVTSAQKNPTAFYLCASTSGRGNTIYFGEGSWLTVV.